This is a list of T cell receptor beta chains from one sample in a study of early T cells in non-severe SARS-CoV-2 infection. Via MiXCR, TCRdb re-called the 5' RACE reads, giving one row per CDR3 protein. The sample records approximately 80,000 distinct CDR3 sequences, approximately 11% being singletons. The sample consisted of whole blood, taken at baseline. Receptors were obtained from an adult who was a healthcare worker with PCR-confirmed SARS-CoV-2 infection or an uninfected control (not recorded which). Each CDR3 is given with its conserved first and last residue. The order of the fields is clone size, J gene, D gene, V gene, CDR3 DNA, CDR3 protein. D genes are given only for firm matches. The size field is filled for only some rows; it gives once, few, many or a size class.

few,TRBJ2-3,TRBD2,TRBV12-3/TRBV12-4,TGTGCCAGCAGTTTAGTCCCGGCTAGCGGGGGCTCAACTCCCCCGCGCACAGATACGCAGTATTTT,CASSLVPASGGSTPPRTDTQYF
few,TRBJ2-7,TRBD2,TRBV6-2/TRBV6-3,TGTGCCAGCAGCCGATCAACTCGGGGGGCCTACGAGCAGTACTTC,CASSRSTRGAYEQYF
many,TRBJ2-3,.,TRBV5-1,TGCGCCAGCAGGCTAGGATCGGGCACAGATACGCAGTATTTT,CASRLGSGTDTQYF
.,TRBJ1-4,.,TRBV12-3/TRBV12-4,TGTGCCAGCAGAGAGTCGGGCACTAATGAAAAACTGTTTTTT,CASRESGTNEKLFF
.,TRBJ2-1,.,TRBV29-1,TGCAGCGTACAGAGAATCTCCTACAATGAGCAGTTCTTC,CSVQRISYNEQFF
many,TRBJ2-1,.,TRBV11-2,TGTGCCAGCAGCTTTCAGGGGGGTGAGCAGTTCTTC,CASSFQGGEQFF
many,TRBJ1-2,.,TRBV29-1,TGCAGCGTTGATCGTGCCAGGGGCTATGGCTACACCTTC,CSVDRARGYGYTF
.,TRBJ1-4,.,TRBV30,TGTGCCCGGAACTGGCAGGGAGGTGAAAAACTGTTTTTT,CARNWQGGEKLFF
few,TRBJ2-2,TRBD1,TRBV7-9,TGTGCCAGCAGCTTTGGACAGGACTCGAACACCGGGGAGCTGTTTTTT,CASSFGQDSNTGELFF
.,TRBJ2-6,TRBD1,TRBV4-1,TGCGCCAGCAGCCAAGATAGACAGGGCATCTCTGGGGCCAACGTCCTGACTTTC,CASSQDRQGISGANVLTF
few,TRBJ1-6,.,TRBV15,TGTGCCACCAGCAGGGACGCGGGGTCACCCCTCCACTTT,CATSRDAGSPLHF
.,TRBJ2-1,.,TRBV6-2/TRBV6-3,TGTGCCAGCAGTTTCCGACCGGGGGAAAAGCCCTACAATGAGCAGTTCTTC,CASSFRPGEKPYNEQFF
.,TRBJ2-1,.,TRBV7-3,TGTGCCAGCAGCTTGGAGGGGGTTTACAATGAGCAGTTCTTC,CASSLEGVYNEQFF
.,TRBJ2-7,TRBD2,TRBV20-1,TGCAGTGCTAGAGGGCCCAGGCTAGCGGCCTACGAGCAGTACTTC,CSARGPRLAAYEQYF
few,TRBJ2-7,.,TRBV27,TGTGCCAGCAGTTATCAGGACTCCTACGAGCAGTACTTC,CASSYQDSYEQYF
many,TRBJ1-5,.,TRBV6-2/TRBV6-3,TGTGCCAGCAGTTACTCGGGGTACATTAATCAGCCCCAGCATTTT,CASSYSGYINQPQHF
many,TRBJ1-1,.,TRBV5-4,TGTGCCAGCAGCATGGCGCTTAGGAACACTGAAGCTTTCTTT,CASSMALRNTEAFF
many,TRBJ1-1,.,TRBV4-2,TGTGCCAGCAGCCAAGTTGGCGGGCCCCTGAACACTGAAGCTTTCTTT,CASSQVGGPLNTEAFF
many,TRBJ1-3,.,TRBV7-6,TGTGCCAGCAGCTTATCTGGGTCAGGTGAAAACACCATATATTTT,CASSLSGSGENTIYF
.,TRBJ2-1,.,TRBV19,TGTGCCAGTACGGCGGGGACACTCTACAATGAGCAGTTCTTC,CASTAGTLYNEQFF
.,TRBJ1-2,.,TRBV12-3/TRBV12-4,TGTGCCAGCAGTTTAGAATGGTCTGGCGGCTACACCTTC,CASSLEWSGGYTF
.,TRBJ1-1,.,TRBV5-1,TGCGCCAGCTCGCATAACGGTAACACTGAAGCTTTCTTT,CASSHNGNTEAFF
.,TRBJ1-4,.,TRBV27,TGTGCCAGCAGTTTGGGGGCGTCGGGTAATGAAAAACTGTTTTTT,CASSLGASGNEKLFF
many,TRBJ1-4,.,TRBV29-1,TGCAGCCTATGGCTTAATGAAAAACTGTTTTTT,CSLWLNEKLFF
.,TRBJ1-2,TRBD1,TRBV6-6,TGTGCCAGCAACCAGGGGGCGGATGGCTACACCTTC,CASNQGADGYTF
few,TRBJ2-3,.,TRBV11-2,TGTGTCAGCAGCTCGAAATGGGGCGGGGACACAGATACGCAGTATTTT,CVSSSKWGGDTDTQYF
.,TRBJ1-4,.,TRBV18,TGTGCCAGCTCACCGGGGACTAATGAAAAACTGTTTTTT,CASSPGTNEKLFF
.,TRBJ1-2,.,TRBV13,TGTGCCAGCAGCTTAGGCGGACAAAACTATGGCTACACCTTC,CASSLGGQNYGYTF
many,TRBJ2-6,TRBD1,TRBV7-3,TGTGCCAGCAGCCCTCCGACAGGGAATGGGGCCAACGTCCTGACTTTC,CASSPPTGNGANVLTF
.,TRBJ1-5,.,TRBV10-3,TGTGCCAGCTCTCGGGAAGGTAGCAATCAGCCCCAGCATTTT,CASSREGSNQPQHF
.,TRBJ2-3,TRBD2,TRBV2,TGTGCCAGCAGTGAGGGAGGGGTTACGCAGTATTTT,CASSEGGVTQYF
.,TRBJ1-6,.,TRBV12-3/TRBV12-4,TGTGCCAGCAGTTGGGGCAGTTTTAATTCACCCCTCCACTTT,CASSWGSFNSPLHF
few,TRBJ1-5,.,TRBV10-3,TGTGCCATCAGTGAGACAGGTGTCCAGCCCCAGCATTTT,CAISETGVQPQHF
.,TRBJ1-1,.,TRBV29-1,TGCAGCGTTGAATTCGGGACACCTGAAGCTTTCTTT,CSVEFGTPEAFF
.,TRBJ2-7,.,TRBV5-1,TGCGCCAGCAGCTTCGACAGATACTACGAGCAGTACTTC,CASSFDRYYEQYF
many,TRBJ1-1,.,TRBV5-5,TGTGCCAGCAGCTTGCGGGTTTTAATGAACACTGAAGCTTTCTTT,CASSLRVLMNTEAFF
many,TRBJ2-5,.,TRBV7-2,TGTGCCAGCAGCCTACAGGGACGGGAGACCCAGTACTTC,CASSLQGRETQYF
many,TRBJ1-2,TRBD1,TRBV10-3,TGTGCCATCAGAGTAGCCTCAGGGGGCCGGGGCTACACCTTC,CAIRVASGGRGYTF
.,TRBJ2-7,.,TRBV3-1,TGTGCCAGCAGCCAAGCCTCCCTAGGGACTTCGTCATACGAGCAGTACTTC,CASSQASLGTSSYEQYF
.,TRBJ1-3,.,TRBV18,TGTGCCAGCTCACCAGGCTCGGTGGGGTTGGATTTT,CASSPGSVGLDF
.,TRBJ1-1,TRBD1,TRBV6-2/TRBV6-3,TGTGCCAGCAGTTCGACAGGGTTGAACACTGAAGCTTTCTTT,CASSSTGLNTEAFF
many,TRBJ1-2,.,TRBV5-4,TGTGCCAGCAGCTCGTCTCCGGGCAGCCGAAACTATGGCTACACCTTC,CASSSSPGSRNYGYTF
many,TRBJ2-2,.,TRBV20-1,TGCAGTGCTAGAGGAACCGGGGAGCTGTTTTTT,CSARGTGELFF
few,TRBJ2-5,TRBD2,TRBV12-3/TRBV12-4,TGTGCCAGCAGTTTAGAGGCGGGGACTAGGTCAACCCAGTACTTC,CASSLEAGTRSTQYF
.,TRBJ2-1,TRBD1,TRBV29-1,TGCAGCGCTGGGGGACAGCGCAATGAGCAGTTCTTC,CSAGGQRNEQFF
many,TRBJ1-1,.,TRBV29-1,TGCAGCGTTGACGACAGTCTGAACACTGAAGCTTTCTTT,CSVDDSLNTEAFF
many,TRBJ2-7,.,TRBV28,TGTGCCAGCAGTTTATCGGGCCGCCACTACGAGCAGTACTTC,CASSLSGRHYEQYF
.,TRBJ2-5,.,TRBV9,TGTGCCAGCAGCAAGGGAGGAGAGACCCAGTACTTC,CASSKGGETQYF
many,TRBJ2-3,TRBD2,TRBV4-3,TGCGCCAGCAGCCAAGGATCGGGTAGCGGGGGGCCGAGCACAGATACGCAGTATTTT,CASSQGSGSGGPSTDTQYF
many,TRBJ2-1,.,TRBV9,TGTGCCAGCAGCCCACTCGCGGGACCGGGGGAGCAGTTCTTC,CASSPLAGPGEQFF
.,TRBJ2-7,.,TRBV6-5,TGTGCCAGTGTTGGGGTAGGGTACGAGCAGTACTTC,CASVGVGYEQYF
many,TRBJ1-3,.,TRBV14,TGTGCCAGCAGCCAAGACGCGTCAGGCTTGAGGAGGTCCACCATATATTTT,CASSQDASGLRRSTIYF
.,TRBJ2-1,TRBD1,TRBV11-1,TGTGCCAGCAGCTCGCCGGGACAGGGGCGAAATGAGCAGTTCTTC,CASSSPGQGRNEQFF
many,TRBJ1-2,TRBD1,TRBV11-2,TGTGCCAGTGCGGTCCCGGGACAGCGGTACTATGGCTACACCTTC,CASAVPGQRYYGYTF
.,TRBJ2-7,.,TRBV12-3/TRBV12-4,TGTGCCAGCAGTCACCTCGACGAGCAGTACTTC,CASSHLDEQYF
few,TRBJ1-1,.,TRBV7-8,TGTGCCAGCAGCCCAATCCAGGGTTACACTGAAGCTTTCTTT,CASSPIQGYTEAFF
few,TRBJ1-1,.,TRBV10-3,TGTGCCATCAGGGGTCTTCCTGTGAAGACTGAAGCTTTCTTT,CAIRGLPVKTEAFF